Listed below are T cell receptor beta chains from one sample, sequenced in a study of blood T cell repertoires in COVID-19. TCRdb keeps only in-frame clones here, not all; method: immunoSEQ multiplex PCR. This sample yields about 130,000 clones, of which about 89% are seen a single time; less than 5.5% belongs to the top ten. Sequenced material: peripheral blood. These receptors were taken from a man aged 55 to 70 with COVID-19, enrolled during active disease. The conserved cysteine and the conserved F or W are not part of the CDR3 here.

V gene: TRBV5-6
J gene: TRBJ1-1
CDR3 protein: ASSSGGTARNTEAF

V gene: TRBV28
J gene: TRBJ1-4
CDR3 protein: ASSRKLGGWEKLF

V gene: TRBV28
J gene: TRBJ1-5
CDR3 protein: ASSVYTWTGSHQYSNQPQH

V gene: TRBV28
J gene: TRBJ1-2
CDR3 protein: ASSLLTGGTLYGYT

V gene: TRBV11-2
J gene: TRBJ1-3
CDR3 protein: ASSLDPPGILSGNTIY

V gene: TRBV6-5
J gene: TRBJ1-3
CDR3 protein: ASRPPRAGNTIY

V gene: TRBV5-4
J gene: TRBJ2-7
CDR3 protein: ASTSPQHSYEQY

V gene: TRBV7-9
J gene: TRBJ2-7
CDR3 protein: ASSSSPGLAGFRSYEQY

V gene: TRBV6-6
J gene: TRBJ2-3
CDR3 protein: ASSPMGRGGTDTQY

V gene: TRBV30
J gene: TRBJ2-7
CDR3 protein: AWGNTGTGSYEQY

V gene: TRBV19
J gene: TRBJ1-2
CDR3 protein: ASTQASTGGNYGYT

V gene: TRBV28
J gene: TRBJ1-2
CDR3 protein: ASSAGQNYGYT

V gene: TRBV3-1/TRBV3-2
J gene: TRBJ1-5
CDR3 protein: ASSQVAGDQPQH

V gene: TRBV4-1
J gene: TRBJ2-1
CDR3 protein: ASSPGTGGNEQF

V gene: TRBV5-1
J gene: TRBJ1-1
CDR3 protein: ASRQTGTGVGNTEAF

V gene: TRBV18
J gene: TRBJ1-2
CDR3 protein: ASSPTTGYGYT

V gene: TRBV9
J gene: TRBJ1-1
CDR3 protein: ASNQIMNTEAF

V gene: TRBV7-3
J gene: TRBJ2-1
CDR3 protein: ASSLFPSGLAAPSGNEQF

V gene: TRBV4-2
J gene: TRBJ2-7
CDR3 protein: ASSRRTGTDTPHEQY

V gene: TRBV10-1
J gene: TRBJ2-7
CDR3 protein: ASQYRDRAYEQY

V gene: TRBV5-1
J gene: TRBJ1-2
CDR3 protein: ASGRGHSINIYGYT

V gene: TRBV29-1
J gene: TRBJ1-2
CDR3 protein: SVEKGNYGYT

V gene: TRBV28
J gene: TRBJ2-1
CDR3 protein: ASIAGGPYNEQF

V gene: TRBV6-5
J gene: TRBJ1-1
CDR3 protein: ASSTVPGQGWGAF

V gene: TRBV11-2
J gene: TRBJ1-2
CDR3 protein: ASSPTGLNYGYT

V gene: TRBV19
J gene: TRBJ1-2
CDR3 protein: ASSPGTPSGYT

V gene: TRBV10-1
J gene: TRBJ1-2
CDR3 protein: ASSESLFYGYT

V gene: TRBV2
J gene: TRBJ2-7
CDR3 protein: ASTVRGDRGEQY

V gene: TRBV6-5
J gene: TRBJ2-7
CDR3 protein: ASSRGLAGGYEQY

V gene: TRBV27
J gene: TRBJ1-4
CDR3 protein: ASSERGLPTNEKLF

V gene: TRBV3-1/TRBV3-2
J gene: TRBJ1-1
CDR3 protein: ASSQGAGDTEAF

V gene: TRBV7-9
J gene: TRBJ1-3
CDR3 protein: ASSLSSAGGFGGNTIY

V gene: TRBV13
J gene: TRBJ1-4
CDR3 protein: ASSPGQGRSNEKLF

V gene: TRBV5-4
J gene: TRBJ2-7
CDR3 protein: ASSLVSGRGLPTKQY

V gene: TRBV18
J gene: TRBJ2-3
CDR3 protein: ASSPSSNVADTQY

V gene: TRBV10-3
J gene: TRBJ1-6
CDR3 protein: ATATSGTGLSPLH

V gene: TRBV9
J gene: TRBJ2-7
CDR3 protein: ASSVGTGGRYEQY

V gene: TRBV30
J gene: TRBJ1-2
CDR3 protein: AWSRTLGGGYT

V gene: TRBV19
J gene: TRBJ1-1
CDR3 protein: ASRSTGGWGTEAF

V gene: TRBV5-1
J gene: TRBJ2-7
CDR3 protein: ASSEEGAPYEQY

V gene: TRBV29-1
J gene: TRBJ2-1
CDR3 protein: SVQQGGNEQF

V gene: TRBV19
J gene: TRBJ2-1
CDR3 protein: ASTQGGQPGNEQF

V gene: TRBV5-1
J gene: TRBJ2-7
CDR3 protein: ASSLVQASYEQY

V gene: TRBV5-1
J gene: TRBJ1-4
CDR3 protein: ASSLQTSNEKLF

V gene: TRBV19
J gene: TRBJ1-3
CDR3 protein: ASSPGLLGNTIY

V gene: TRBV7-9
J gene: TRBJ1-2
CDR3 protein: ASSPDTSYGYT

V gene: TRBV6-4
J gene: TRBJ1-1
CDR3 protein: ASSWGPDTEAF

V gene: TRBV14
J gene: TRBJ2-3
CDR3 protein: ASSPQRVGADTQY

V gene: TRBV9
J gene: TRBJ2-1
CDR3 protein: ASSPEGGYNEQF

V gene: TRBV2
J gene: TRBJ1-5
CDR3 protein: ASSGGTGLQPQH

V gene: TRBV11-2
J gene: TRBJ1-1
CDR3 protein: ASSLEVTGEGTEAF

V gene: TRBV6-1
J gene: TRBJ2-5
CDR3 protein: ASSDTTGTNRETQY

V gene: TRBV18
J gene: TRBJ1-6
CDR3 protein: ASSPEQLSSPLH

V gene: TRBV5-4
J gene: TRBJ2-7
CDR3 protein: ASSPRDRGYHEQY

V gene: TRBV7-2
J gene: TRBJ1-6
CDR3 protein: ASSLGTVRNSPLH

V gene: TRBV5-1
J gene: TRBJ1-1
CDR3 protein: ASSRAGTGPEAF

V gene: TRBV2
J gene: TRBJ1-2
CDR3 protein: ASRGTVLYGYT

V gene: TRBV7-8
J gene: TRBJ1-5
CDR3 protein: ASSLQGGGQPQH

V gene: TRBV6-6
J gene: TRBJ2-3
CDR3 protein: ASNFGGQRDTQY

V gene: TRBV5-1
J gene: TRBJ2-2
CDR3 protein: ASRRNTGELF